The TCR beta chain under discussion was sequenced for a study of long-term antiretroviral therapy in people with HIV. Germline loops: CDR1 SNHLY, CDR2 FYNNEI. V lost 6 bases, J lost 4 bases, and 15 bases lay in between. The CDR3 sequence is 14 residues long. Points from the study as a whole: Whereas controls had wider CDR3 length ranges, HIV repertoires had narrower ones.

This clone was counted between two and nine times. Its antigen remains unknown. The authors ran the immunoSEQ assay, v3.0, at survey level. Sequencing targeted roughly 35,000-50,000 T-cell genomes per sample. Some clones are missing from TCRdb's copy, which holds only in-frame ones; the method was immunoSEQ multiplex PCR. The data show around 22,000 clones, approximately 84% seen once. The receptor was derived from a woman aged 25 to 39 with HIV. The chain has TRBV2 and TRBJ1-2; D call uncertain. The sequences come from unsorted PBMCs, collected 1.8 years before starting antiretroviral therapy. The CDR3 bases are TGTGCCAGCAGCTATGATCCGGGGATCTATGGCTACACCTTC. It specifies CASSYDPGIYGYTF.